These 11 T cell receptor beta chains were sequenced from one sample in a study of identifying expanded T cells in peripheral blood (dated by TCRdb to between 2017 and 2020). Libraries were prepared through the immunoSEQ multiplex PCR assay. TCRdb's version of the immuneACCESS table is confined to in-frame rearrangements and falls short of the full clone set. An unresolved V gene accounts for under half of the shortfall where checked; the remainder is of unknown origin. Recorded for this sample are tens of thousands of clones; over 75% of them occurred a single time. The ten largest clonotypes hold 5.5% to 7% of the sample. The sequenced sample was blood. The receptors here all came from a person between 18 and 70 years old in good health.

This clone was picked up one time. J is TRBJ2-1 and V is TRBV4-1; 10 bases match TRBD2. The CDR3 is 15 residues long. V was clipped by 1 base and J by 7 bases; unmatched bases: 4. Germline values: CDR1 MGHRA, CDR2 YSYEKL. This CDR3 is CASSQGASGGNEQFF. The DNA of the CDR3 is TGCGCCAGCAGCCAAGGGGCTAGCGGGGGTAATGAGCAGTTCTTC.

This chain joins TRBV18 and TRBJ2-5; no reliable D call. Germline V gives CDR1 KGHSH, CDR2 LQKENI. The V and J ends lost 0 bases and 4 bases respectively, with 9 bases between them. The CDR3 sequence is 14 residues long. DNA of the CDR3: TGTGCCAGCTCACCACCGACCAGATCAGAGACCCAGTACTTC. Encoded protein: CASSPPTRSETQYF.

The CDR3 is CASSLAGVTYEQYF. CDR3 nucleotide sequence: TGTGCCAGCAGCTTAGCAGGTGTCACCTACGAGCAGTACTTC. This chain links TRBV7-9 with TRBJ2-7; D not resolved. Germline loops: CDR1 SEHNR, CDR2 FQNEAQ (reference sequence). The CDR3 is 14 residues long. V lost 0 bases and J lost 2, with 8 bases in between.

The sample holds one count of this clone. The chain links TRBV5-4 to TRBJ1-1, with D unclear. CDR1 SGHNT and CDR2 YYREEE come from the germline V gene (reference sequence). With 2 bases removed from V and 8 bases from J, the gap between germline ends came to 10 bases. This CDR3 has 12 residues. CDR3 sequence (DNA): TGTGCCAGCAGCTTAACCTTTGGGGAAGCTTTCTTT. It codes for CASSLTFGEAFF.

Concerning this clone itself: Other DNA sequences in the sample encode the same CDR3. The rearrangement uses TRBV7-9 and TRBJ1-4; D gene uncertain. V was shortened by 1 base and J by 8 bases, with 14 bases between the two germline ends. CDR3 length: 15 amino acids. Per the germline V gene, CDR1 is SEHNR and CDR2 is FQNEAQ (reference sequence). The CDR3 region is CASSLDGPPREKLFF. In DNA form, the CDR3 reads TGTGCCAGCAGCTTAGACGGGCCTCCTCGGGAAAAACTGTTTTTT.

The chain combines TRBV18 with TRBJ1-1, with TRBD1 identical over 12 bases. This CDR3 contains 17 residues. Germline assignment: CDR1 KGHSH and CDR2 LQKENI. With V trimmed by 5 bases and J by 4 bases, 11 bases remained unmatched. DNA of the CDR3: TGTGCCAGCTCATTCATGGGACAGGGGGCGACTAGCACTGAAGCTTTCTTT. Protein sequence: CASSFMGQGATSTEAFF.

The chain couples TRBV18 to TRBJ1-2; D is ambiguous. Germline-derived CDR1 and CDR2 are KGHSH and LQKENI. V was cut by 6 bases and J by 1 base, with 9 bases left in between. The CDR3 extends over 13 amino acids. CDR3 in amino acids: CASSLADNYGYTF. The CDR3 region has the DNA TGTGCCAGCTCGCTTGCAGATAACTATGGCTACACCTTC.

For this clone: One end of the junction is discordant with germline, which a read error may explain. This rearrangement joins TRBV10-3 to TRBJ2-1, with 8 bases fitting TRBD1. CDR1 and CDR2 from the germline V gene are ENHRY and SYGVKD. The length of the CDR3 is 16 residues. The CDR3 loop reads CAITERGGQGDNEQFF. CDR3 coding DNA: TGTGCCATCACTGAGAGGGGTGGACAGGGTGACAATGAGCAGTTCTTC.

The chain links TRBV4-1 to TRBJ2-5, with 11 bases matching TRBD2. V lost 4 bases and J lost 2; bases outside the gene matches: 6. Germline V gene lookup returns CDR1 MGHRA and CDR2 YSYEKL. The CDR3 length is 16 residues. This CDR3 is CASSPRSSGGQETQYF. CDR3 nucleotide sequence: TGCGCCAGCAGCCCTCGGTCTAGCGGGGGGCAAGAGACCCAGTACTTC.

This clone was seen only a few times. The chain combines TRBV4-3 with TRBJ2-1; D not resolved. The germline gives CDR1 LGHNA, CDR2 YSLEER. V was cut by 5 bases and J by 0 bases, with 8 bases left in between. CDR3 size: 14 residues. This CDR3 reads CASSKWRSYNEQFF. Written as DNA, the CDR3 is TGCGCCAGCAGCAAGTGGCGCTCCTACAATGAGCAGTTCTTC.

This chain joins TRBV5-6 and TRBJ2-5; D might be TRBD1 or TRBD2, each matching 5 bases. TRBJ2-7 matches the DNA end more closely, so the J call is doubtful. From germline, CDR1 is SGHDT and CDR2 YYEEEE. The CDR3 sequence is 13 residues long. CDR3 DNA sequence: TGTGCCAGCAGCTTGAGAGGGGCCTACGAGCAGTACTTC. This sequence encodes CASSLRGAYEQYF.